The 14 T cell receptor beta chains presented below share a single source sample, sequenced in a study of control samples from healthy donors and cancer patients (dated by TCRdb to the early 2020s). Library preparation employed the immunoSEQ multiplex PCR assay. TCRdb stores this immuneACCESS table with in-frame sequences only. Part of the clones is absent; in the studies checked, under half of the shortfall reflects unresolved V genes, and no reason is known for the rest. The sample table holds fewer than 200,000 clones, of which around nine tenths were seen once. Over 1.1% of the sample goes to the ten largest clones. The sequenced sample was blood. These receptors were taken from a man aged 25 to 45 in good health.

V usage is TRBV5-4 and J usage is TRBJ2-7; 7 nucleotides align to TRBD2. The CDR3 is 13 amino acids. CDR1 is SGHNT, CDR2 YYREEE, per germline (reference sequence). Losses at the gene ends were 2 bases for V and 6 bases for J; bases not matched to a gene: 5. CDR3 protein: CASSLGRGPEQYF. The CDR3 coding sequence is TGTGCCAGCAGCTTAGGGAGGGGACCCGAGCAGTACTTC.

The chain combines TRBV6-5 with TRBJ1-2, with a tentative D call TRBD1 (6 bases). Trimming removed 10 bases from V and 7 bases from J, with 19 bases in between. This CDR3 is built from 13 residues. From germline, CDR1 is MNHEY and CDR2 SVGAGI. The CDR3 DNA is TGTGCCACCCAAAAACCGGGGGCAGGTGGCTACACCTTC. Residues: CATQKPGAGGYTF.

This clone was counted between two and nine times. This chain links TRBV7-6 with TRBJ1-3; D gene ambiguous. V gave up 5 bases and J gave up 0 bases, with 14 bases separating them. The CDR3 has 16 residues. Germline V CDR1 and CDR2: SGHVS, FNYEAQ. This chain's CDR3 is CASSPAGLGSGNTIYF. The CDR3 nucleotides read TGTGCCAGCAGCCCCGCCGGACTGGGCTCTGGAAACACCATATATTTT.

This clone has a single count. The chain uses TRBV5-4 and TRBJ1-1; TRBD1 matches at 7 bases. CDR3 size: 15 residues. Germline trimming cut 4 bases from V and 4 bases from J; bases unmatched to any gene: 10. From germline, CDR1 is SGHNT and CDR2 YYREEE (reference sequence). The DNA of the CDR3 is TGTGCCAGCAGCCCTGCTGCAGGGGGAGGCACTGAAGCTTTCTTT. It codes for CASSPAAGGGTEAFF.

This sequence joins TRBV10-2 and TRBJ1-2; 8 bases are a match to TRBD1. V shed 0 bases and J 3 bases; nucleotides not matched to a gene: 3. CDR3 length: 15 residues. Germline V CDR1 and CDR2: WSHSY, SAAADI. In nucleotides, the CDR3 is TGCGCCAGCAGTGAGTCCCAGGGGGCGGACTATGGCTACACCTTC. Encoded protein: CASSESQGADYGYTF.

V and J are TRBV6-2 or TRBV6-3 and TRBJ1-2; TRBD1 matches at 7 bases. The CDR3 is made up of 16 amino acids. Germline V gene sequence: CDR1 MNHEY, CDR2 SVGEGT. V was clipped by 2 bases and J by 1 base; unmatched bases: 7. CDR3: CASSYVSGGLNYGYTF. The CDR3 DNA reads TGTGCCAGCAGTTACGTTTCAGGGGGACTTAACTATGGCTACACCTTC.

The chain couples TRBV4-3 to TRBJ1-2; D call uncertain. The V gene lost 0 bases and the J gene lost 3 bases, with 14 bases spanning the gap. The V gene's germline CDR1 is LGHNA and CDR2 YSLEER. The CDR3 has 16 amino acids. The chain's CDR3 is CASSQDRSGQHYGYTF. DNA of the CDR3: TGCGCCAGCAGCCAAGATAGGAGCGGCCAACACTATGGCTACACCTTC.

The chain has TRBV7-9 and TRBJ1-2; 10 bases map to TRBD1. The CDR3 is 15 residues long. The germline V gene encodes CDR1 SEHNR and CDR2 FQNEAQ (reference sequence). With V trimmed by 5 bases and J by 4 bases, 7 bases remained unmatched. The chain's CDR3 is CASSPGQGGAYGYTF. Here the CDR3 DNA reads TGTGCCAGCAGCCCAGGACAGGGGGGTGCCTATGGCTACACCTTC.

The V call is TRBV14, the J call TRBJ1-3; D is unresolved. Trimming took 4 bases from V and 4 from J, leaving 8 bases between them. CDR1 and CDR2 from the germline V gene are SGHDN and FVKESK. This CDR3 is 13 amino acids long. The CDR3 nucleotides read TGTGCCAGCAGCCCGCGACCAGGAAACACCATATATTTT. Its protein product is CASSPRPGNTIYF.

This clone appeared a single time. The rearrangement links TRBV6-2 or TRBV6-3 to TRBJ2-7; TRBD1 might be the D (5 bases). The germline CDR1 and CDR2 sequences are MNHEY and SVGEGT. The V gene lost 3 bases and the J gene lost 0 bases, with 6 bases spanning the gap. The CDR3 extends over 13 amino acids. DNA of the CDR3: TGTGCCAGCAGTTATGACAGCTCCTACGAGCAGTACTTC. Its protein is CASSYDSSYEQYF.

The chain couples TRBV19 to TRBJ1-1; tentatively, D is TRBD1 (5 bases). Germline assignment: CDR1 LNHDA and CDR2 SQIVND (reference sequence). Trimming removed 2 bases at V and 4 bases at J, with 14 bases between. CDR3 length: 15 amino acids. This CDR3 reads CASSITTASLTEAFF. DNA of the CDR3: TGTGCCAGTAGTATAACGACAGCTTCACTCACTGAAGCTTTCTTT.

CDR3 region: CATSGLQDGREDYNEQFF. CDR3 bases: TGTGCCACCAGTGGTCTACAGGACGGAAGAGAAGATTACAATGAGCAGTTCTTC. This sequence joins TRBV24-1 and TRBJ2-1, with D possibly being TRBD1 (5 bases). The V gene's germline CDR1 is KGHDR and CDR2 SFDVKD. The CDR3 is made up of 18 amino acids. The V end was cut by 5 bases, the J end by 4 bases, with 23 bases between.

J is TRBJ2-5 and V is TRBV27; D remains unclear. The V end lost 5 bases, the J end lost 4 bases, and 11 bases lay between the germline ends. Germline V gene data show CDR1 as MNHEY and CDR2 as SMNVEV (reference sequence). The CDR3 loop spans 13 amino acids. CDR3 loop: CASSPWWGETQYF. The CDR3 DNA sequence: TGTGCCAGCAGTCCTTGGTGGGGAGAGACCCAGTACTTC.

The chain recombines TRBV5-6 with TRBJ2-5, with TRBD2 matching 15 bases. From germline, CDR1 is SGHDT and CDR2 YYEEEE. Trimming at V came to 3 bases and at J to 1 base, leaving 4 bases not matched to a gene. The CDR3 is made up of 17 amino acids. The CDR3 sequence: CASSSGLAGGAQETQYF. In DNA form, the CDR3 reads TGTGCCAGCAGCTCTGGACTAGCGGGGGGGGCCCAAGAGACCCAGTACTTC. The full variable domain, completed using reference TRBV5-6 and TRBJ2-5, is DAGVTQSPTHLIKTRGQQVTLRCSPKSGHDTVSWYQQALGQGPQFIFQYYEEEERQRGNFPDRFSGHQFPNYSSELNVNALLLGDSALYLCASSSGLAGGAQETQYFGPGTRLLVL.